This T cell receptor (beta chain) was sequenced during a study of cytomegalovirus exposure and HLA in healthy donors. Study-wide context: Some 85 million unique TCRs, all from HLA-typed donors, were included in an early release of the data. Assignment to the Caucasian-associated ancestry cluster applied to over 70% of the approximately 380 genotyped donors.

Findings and limits, study-wide: Common viral pathogens were later found to be apparently linked to several of the most significant clusters. Diagnosis of cytomegalovirus status made by the classifier reportedly showed high specificity and sensitivity.

Germline CDR1 is SNHLY and CDR2 is FYNNEI. The CDR3 spans 15 residues. Trimming removed 0 bases from V and 6 bases from J; junction bases left unmatched: 7. This clone was picked up a small number of times. Its cognate antigen is unknown. PCR primers comprised 60 Vbeta and 13 Jbeta primers. Libraries were prepared by immunoSEQ multiplex PCR; TCRdb keeps only in-frame clonotypes and omits some of them. Of 150,000 to 200,000 clones in the sample, about 80% were seen once. The V gene is TRBV2, the J gene TRBJ1-1; 7 bases fit TRBD1. Sequenced: PBMCs. The source of this sequence is a woman in her thirties in good health and CMV-seronegative. The CDR3 DNA is TGTGCCAGCAGTGAAGCACAGGGGAAAGGTTCTGAAGCTTTCTTT. The encoded protein is CASSEAQGKGSEAFF.